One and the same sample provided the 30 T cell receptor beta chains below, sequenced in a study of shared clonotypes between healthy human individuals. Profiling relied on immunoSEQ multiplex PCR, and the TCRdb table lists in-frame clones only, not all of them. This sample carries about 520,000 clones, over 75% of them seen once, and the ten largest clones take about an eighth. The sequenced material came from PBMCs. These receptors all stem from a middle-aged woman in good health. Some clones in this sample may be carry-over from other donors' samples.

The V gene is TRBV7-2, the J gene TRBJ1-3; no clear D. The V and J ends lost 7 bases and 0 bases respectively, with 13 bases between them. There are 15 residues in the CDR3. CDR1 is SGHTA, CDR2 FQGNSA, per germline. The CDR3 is CASTSDGNSGNTIYF. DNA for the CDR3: TGTGCCAGCACATCGGACGGAAACTCTGGAAACACCATATATTTT.

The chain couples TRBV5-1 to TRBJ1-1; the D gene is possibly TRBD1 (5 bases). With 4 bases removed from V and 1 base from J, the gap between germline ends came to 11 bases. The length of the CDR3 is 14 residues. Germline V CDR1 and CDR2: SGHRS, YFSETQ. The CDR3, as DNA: TGCGCCAGCAGCAGGGACTTTAGGAACACTGAAGCTTTCTTT. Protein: CASSRDFRNTEAFF.

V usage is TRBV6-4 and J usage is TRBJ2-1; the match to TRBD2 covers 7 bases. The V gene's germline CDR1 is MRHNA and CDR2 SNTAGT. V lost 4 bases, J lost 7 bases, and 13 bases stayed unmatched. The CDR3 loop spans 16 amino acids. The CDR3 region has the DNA TGTGCCAGCAGTGGGGCAGCGGGGTCTGGGCATAATGAGCAGTTCTTC. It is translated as CASSGAAGSGHNEQFF.

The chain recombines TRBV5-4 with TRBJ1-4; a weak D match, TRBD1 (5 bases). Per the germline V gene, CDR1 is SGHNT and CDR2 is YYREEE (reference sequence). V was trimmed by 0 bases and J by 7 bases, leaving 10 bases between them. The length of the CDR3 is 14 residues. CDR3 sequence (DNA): TGTGCCAGCAGCTTGGGACAGAGGAGTGAAAAACTGTTTTTT. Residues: CASSLGQRSEKLFF.

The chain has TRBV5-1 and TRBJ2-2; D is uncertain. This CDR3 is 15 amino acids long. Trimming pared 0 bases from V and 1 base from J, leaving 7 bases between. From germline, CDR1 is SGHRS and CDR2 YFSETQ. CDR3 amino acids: CASSLARLNTGELFF. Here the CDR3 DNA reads TGCGCCAGCAGCTTGGCTAGGTTGAACACCGGGGAGCTGTTTTTT.

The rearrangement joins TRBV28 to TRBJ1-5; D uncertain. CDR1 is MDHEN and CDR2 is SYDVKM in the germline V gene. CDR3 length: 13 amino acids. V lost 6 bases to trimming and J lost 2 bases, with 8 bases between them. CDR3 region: CASRSRGNQPQHF. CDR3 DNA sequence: TGTGCCAGCAGGTCGAGGGGCAATCAGCCCCAGCATTTT.

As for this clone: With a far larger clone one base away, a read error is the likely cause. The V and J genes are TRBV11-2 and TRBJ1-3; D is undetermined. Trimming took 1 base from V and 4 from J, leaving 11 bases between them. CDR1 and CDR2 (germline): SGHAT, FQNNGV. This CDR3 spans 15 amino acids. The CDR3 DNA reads TGTGCCAGCAGCTTAGCCTGGGATCTCGGAAACACCATATATTTT. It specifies CASSLAWDLGNTIYF.

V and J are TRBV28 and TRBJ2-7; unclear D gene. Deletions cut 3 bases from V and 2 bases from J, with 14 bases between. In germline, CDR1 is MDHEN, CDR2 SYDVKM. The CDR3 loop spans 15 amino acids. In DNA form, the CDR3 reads TGTGCCAGCAGTTTCGCTTTTCGGCCCCCCTACGAGCAGTACTTC. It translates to CASSFAFRPPYEQYF.

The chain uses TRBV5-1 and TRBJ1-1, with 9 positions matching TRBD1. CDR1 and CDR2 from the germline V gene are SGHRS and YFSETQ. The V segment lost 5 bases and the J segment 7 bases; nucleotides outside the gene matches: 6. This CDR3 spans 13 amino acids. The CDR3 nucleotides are TGCGCCAGCAGACCGGGACAGGGAGTTGAAGCTTTCTTT. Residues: CASRPGQGVEAFF. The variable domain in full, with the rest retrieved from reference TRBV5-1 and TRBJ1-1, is KAGVTQTPRYLIKTRGQQVTLSCSPISGHRSVSWYQQTPGQGLQFLFEYFSETQRNKGNFPGRFSGRQFSNSRSEMNVSTLELGDSALYLCASRPGQGVEAFFGQGTRLTVV.

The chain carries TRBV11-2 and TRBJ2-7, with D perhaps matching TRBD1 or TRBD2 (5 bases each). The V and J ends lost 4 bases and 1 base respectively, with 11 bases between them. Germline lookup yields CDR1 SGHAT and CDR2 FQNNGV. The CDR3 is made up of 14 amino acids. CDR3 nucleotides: TGTGCCAGCAGCTCAGCCTGGGGGTCCTACGAGCAGTACTTC. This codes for CASSSAWGSYEQYF.

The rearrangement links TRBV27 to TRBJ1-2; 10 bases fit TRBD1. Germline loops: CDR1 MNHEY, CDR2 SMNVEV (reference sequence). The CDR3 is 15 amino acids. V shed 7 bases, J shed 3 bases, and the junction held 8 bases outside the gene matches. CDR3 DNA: TGTGCCAGCAAAAGGGGGGGACAGGGGTACTATGGCTACACCTTC. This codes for CASKRGGQGYYGYTF.

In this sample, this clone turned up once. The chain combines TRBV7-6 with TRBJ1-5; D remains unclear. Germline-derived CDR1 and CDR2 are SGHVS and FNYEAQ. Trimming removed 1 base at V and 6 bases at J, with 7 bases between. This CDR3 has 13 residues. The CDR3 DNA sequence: TGTGCCAGCAGCTTAGGGGATCGTCAGCCCCAGCATTTT. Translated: CASSLGDRQPQHF.

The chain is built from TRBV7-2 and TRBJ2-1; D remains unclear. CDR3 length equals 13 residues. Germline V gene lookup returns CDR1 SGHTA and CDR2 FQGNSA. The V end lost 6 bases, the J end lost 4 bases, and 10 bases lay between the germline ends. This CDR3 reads CASRMDGYNEQFF. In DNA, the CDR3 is TGTGCCAGCAGGATGGACGGTTACAATGAGCAGTTCTTC.

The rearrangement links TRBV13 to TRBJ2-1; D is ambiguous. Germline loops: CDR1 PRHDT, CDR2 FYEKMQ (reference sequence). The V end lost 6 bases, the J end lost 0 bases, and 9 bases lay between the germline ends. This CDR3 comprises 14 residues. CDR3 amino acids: CASSPIGSYNEQFF. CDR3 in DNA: TGTGCCAGCAGTCCTATCGGCTCCTACAATGAGCAGTTCTTC.

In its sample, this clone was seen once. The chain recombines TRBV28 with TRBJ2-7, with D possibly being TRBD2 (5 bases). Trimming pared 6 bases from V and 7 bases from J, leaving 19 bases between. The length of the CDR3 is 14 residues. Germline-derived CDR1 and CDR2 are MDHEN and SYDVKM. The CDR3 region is CASSFFWRVGEQYF. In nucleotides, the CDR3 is TGTGCCAGCAGCTTCTTTTGGCGGGTGGGGGAGCAGTACTTC. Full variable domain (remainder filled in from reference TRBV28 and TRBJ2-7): DVKVTQSSRYLVKRTGEKVFLECVQDMDHENMFWYRQDPGLGLRLIYFSYDVKMKEKGDIPEGYSVSREKKERFSLILESASTNQTSMYLCASSFFWRVGEQYFGPGTRLTVT.

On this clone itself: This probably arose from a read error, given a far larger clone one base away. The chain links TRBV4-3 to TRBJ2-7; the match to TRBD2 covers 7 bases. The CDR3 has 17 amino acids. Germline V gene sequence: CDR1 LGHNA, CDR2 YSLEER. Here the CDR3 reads CASGQGAGSGVRYEQYF. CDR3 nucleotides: TGCGCCAGCGGCCAAGGAGCGGGCAGCGGGGTCCGCTACGAGCAGTACTTC.

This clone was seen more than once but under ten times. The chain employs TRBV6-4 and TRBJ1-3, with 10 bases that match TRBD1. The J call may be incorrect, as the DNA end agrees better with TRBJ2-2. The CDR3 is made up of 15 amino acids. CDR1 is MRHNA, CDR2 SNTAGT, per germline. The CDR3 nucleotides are TGTGCCAGCGGGGTCGGGACAGGGGACACCGGGGAGCTGTTTTTT. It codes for CASGVGTGDTGELFF.

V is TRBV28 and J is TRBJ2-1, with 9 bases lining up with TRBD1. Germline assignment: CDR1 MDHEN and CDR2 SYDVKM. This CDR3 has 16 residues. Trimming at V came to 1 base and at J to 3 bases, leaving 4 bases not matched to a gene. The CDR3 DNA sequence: TGTGCCAGCAGTTTATATGGGGACAGGGACTACAATGAGCAGTTCTTC. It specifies CASSLYGDRDYNEQFF.

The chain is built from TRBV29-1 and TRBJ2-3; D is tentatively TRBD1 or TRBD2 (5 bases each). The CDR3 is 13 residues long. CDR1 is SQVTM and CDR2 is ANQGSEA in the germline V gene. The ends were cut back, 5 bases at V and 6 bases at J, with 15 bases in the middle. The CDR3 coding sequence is TGCAGCGTTCTGGGGGTAGGGGTGGATACGCAGTATTTT. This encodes CSVLGVGVDTQYF.

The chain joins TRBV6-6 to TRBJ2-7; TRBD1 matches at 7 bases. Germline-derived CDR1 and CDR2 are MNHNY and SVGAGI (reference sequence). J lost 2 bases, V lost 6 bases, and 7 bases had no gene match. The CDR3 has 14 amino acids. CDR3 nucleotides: TGTGCCAGCAGGGCGGACAGGCCCCCCTACGAGCAGTACTTC. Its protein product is CASRADRPPYEQYF.

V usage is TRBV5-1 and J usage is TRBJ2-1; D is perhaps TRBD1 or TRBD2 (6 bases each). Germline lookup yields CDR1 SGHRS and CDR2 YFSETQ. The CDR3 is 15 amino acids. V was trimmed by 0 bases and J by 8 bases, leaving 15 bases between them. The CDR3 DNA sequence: TGCGCCAGCAGCTTGGTCCGGGGGCGTATGTATGAGCAGTTCTTC. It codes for CASSLVRGRMYEQFF.

The CDR3: CASSTLGTTKNIQYF. The CDR3 DNA reads as TGTGCCAGCAGCACCTTGGGGACAACCAAAAACATTCAGTACTTC. This chain connects TRBV6-7 to TRBJ2-4, with D tentatively TRBD1 (6 bases). TRBV6-7 counts as an open reading frame of uncertain function. The V gene lost 6 bases and the J gene lost 2 bases, with 14 bases spanning the gap. The CDR3 has 15 amino acids.

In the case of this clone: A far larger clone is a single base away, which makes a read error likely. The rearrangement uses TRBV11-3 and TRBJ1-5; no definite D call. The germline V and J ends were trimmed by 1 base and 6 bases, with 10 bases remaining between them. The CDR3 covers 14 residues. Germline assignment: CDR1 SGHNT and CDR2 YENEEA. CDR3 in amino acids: CASSLGGGSQPQHF. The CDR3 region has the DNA TGTGCCAGCAGCTTAGGGGGAGGTAGTCAGCCCCAGCATTTT.

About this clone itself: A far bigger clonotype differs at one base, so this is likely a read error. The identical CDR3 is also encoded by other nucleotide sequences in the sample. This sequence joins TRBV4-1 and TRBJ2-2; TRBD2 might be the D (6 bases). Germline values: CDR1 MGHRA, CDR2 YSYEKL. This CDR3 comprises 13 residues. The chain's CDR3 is CASSRGLFGELFF. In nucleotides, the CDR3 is TGCGCCAGCAGCCGGGGACTGTTCGGGGAACTGTTTTTT.

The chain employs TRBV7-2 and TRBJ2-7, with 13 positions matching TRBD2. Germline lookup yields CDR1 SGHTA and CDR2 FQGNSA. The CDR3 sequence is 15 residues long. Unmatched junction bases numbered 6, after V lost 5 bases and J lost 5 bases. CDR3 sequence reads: CASSRTSGRAHEQYF. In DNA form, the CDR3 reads TGTGCCAGCAGCCGAACTAGCGGGAGGGCCCACGAGCAGTACTTC.

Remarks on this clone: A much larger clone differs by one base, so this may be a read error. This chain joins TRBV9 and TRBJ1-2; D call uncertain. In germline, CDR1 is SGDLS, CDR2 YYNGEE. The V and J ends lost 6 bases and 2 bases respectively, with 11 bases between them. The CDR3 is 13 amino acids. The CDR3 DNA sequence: TGTGCCAGCAACGTTTCCGGGAACTATGGCTACACCTTC. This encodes CASNVSGNYGYTF.

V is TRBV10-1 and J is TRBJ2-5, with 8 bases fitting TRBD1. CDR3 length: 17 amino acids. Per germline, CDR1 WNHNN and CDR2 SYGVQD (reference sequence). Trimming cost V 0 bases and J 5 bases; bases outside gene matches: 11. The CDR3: CASSESVGRGRRETQYF. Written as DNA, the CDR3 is TGCGCCAGCAGTGAGTCCGTTGGCAGGGGGCGGAGGGAGACCCAGTACTTC.

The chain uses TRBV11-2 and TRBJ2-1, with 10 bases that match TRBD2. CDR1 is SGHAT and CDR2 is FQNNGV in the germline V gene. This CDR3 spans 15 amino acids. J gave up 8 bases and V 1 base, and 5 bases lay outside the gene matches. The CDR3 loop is CASSLAFSGRYEQFF. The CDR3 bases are TGTGCCAGCAGCTTAGCTTTTAGCGGGAGGTATGAGCAGTTCTTC.

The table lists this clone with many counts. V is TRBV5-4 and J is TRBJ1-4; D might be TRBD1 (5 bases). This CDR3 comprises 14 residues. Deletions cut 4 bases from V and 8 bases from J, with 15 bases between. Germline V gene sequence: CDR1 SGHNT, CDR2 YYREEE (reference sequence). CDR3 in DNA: TGTGCCAGCAGCCTTGCAGGGACCACAGAAAAACTGTTTTTT. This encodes CASSLAGTTEKLFF. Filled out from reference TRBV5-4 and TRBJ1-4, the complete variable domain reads ETGVTQSPTHLIKTRGQQVTLRCSSQSGHNTVSWYQQALGQGPQFIFQYYREEENGRGNFPPRFSGLQFPNYSSELNVNALELDDSALYLCASSLAGTTEKLFFGSGTQLSVL.

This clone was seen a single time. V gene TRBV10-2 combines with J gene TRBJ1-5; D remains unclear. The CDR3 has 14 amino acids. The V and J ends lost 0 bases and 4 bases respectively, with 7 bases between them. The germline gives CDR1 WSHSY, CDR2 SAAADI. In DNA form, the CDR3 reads TGCGCCAGCAGTGAGTCGACGGGGAATCAGCCCCAGCATTTT. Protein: CASSESTGNQPQHF.